This T cell receptor (beta chain) was captured by sequencing in a study of blood T cell repertoires in COVID-19 (dated by TCRdb to the early 2020s). Regarding the complete study: Samples from collaborators originated in the United States, Italy and Spain and spanned both the acute and convalescent phases of COVID-19. The material from the prospective study consisted of cDNA or gDNA derived from T cells, B-cell-depleted T cells, or PBMCs. Subjects who had been exposed to COVID-19, were actively infected with it, or had recovered from it provided the deeply sampled blood TCRbeta repertoires that made up the dataset. A freely available public database, intended as a resource for researchers studying the immune response to SARS-CoV-2, is where the repertoires were released. The samples were drawn from the first 160 participants of the ongoing ImmuneRACE study and from over a thousand subjects provided by 6 global collaborators. A de-identified subject ID, COVID-19 status, age in years and sex were almost always included in the sample metadata. HLA class I and class II types, where available, came from metadata supplied by the sample provider rather than from assay-based typing.

Study-level results and caveats: The amount of clinical and demographic metadata varied by source and participant and was provided uncurated.

The immunoSEQ Assay, a bias-controlled multiplex PCR, was used to amplify TCRbeta CDR3 regions from genomic DNA. For the original study's pipeline: The number of nucleated cells in each sample was estimated from the amplification of reference gene primers within the assay. To quantify the absolute abundance of each unique TCRbeta CDR3 rearrangement, sequence reads were collapsed and filtered. Productive Simpson clonality was computed per sample as the square root of Simpson's diversity index over productive rearrangements. The source is immuneACCESS, and TCRdb retained only in-frame sequences with V and J called. Part of the clones is not carried over; for the studies checked, unresolved V genes explain less than half of this, and the remainder is unexplained. V, J and clone size are those of that table, while D and trimming were read from the DNA. Present in this sample are roughly 13,000 clones, 73% of which were seen just once. Less than 25% of the sample is taken by the ten largest.

Whole blood was collected in K2EDTA tubes by collaborating institutions according to the institutions' own protocols. For TCRbeta analysis, collaborator samples were shipped as frozen whole blood, as isolated PBMCs, or as DNA extracted from either sample type. CDR1 and CDR2 (KGHDR, SFDVKD) derive from the germline V gene. The CDR3 numbers 18 residues from cysteine through phenylalanine. Here the CDR3 DNA is all that survives: 54 bases in frame from base 1. Here V drops 6 bases and J drops 2 bases, and the junction holds 13 bases not matched to any gene. In this sample, this clone turned up a few times. Which antigen it targets is not known. No per-base quality is available; no much larger clone lies one base away.

The sequence links TRBV24-1 to TRBJ2-3; TRBD2 matches 10 bases in the middle. Sample: peripheral blood. The sequence derives from a boy between 2 and 10 years old with active or convalescent COVID-19. The nucleotides read TGTGCCACCAGTCTAGCGGGGGCCGACTCTATATCCACAGATACGCAGTATTTT. The resulting protein is CATSLAGADSISTDTQYF.